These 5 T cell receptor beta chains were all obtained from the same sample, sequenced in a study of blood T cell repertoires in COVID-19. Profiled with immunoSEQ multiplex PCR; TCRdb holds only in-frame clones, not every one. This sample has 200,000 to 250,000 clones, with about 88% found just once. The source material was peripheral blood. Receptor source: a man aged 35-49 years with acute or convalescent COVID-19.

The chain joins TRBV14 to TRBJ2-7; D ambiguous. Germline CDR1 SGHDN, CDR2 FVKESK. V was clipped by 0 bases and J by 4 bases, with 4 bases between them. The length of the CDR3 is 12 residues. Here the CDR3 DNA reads TGTGCCAGCAGCCAAGATACTTACGAGCAGTACTTC. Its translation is CASSQDTYEQYF.

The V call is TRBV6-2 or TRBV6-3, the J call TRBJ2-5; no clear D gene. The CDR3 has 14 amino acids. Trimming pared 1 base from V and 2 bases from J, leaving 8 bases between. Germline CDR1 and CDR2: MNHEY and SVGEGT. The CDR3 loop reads CASSYLTNQETQYF. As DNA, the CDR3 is TGTGCCAGCAGTTACTTGACAAATCAAGAGACCCAGTACTTC.

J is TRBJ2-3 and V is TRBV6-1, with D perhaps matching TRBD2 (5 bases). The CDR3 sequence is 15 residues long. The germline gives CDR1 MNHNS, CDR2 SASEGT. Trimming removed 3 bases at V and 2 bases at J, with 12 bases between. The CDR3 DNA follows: TGTGCCAGCAGTGAGGGCGACGGGGACACAGATACGCAGTATTTT. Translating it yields CASSEGDGDTDTQYF.

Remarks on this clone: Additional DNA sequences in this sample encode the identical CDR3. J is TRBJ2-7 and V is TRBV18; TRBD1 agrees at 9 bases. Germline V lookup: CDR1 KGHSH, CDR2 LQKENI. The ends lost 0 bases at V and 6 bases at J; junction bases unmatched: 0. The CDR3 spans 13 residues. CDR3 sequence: CASSPPGQGEQYF. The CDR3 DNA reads TGTGCCAGCTCACCACCGGGACAGGGCGAGCAGTACTTC.

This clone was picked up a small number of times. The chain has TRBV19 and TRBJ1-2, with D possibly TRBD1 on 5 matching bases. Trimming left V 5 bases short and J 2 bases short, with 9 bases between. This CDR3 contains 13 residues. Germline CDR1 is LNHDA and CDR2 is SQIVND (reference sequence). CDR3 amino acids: CASSPDTNYGYTF. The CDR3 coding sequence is TGTGCCAGTAGTCCGGACACAAACTATGGCTACACCTTC.